A selection of T cell receptor beta chains follows, all from one sample in a study of OX40 agonist ivuxolimab in advanced cancers. Produced via immunoSEQ multiplex PCR; TCRdb's table is partial and in-frame only. The profile shows more than 55,000 clones, about 90% of them singletons. This specimen was CD4+ or CD8+ T cells sorted from blood, taken in a trial of the OX40 agonist ivuxolimab. These receptor sequences come from an adult with an advanced solid tumor such as melanoma, head and neck, liver or kidney cancer. CDR3s include the opening cysteine and the closing phenylalanine or tryptophan. Each record gives: D gene, J gene, V gene, clone size, CDR3 protein, CDR3 DNA. A D gene is named only where the DNA matches it firmly. Clone size is shown for a subset of rows, as once, few, many or a class of expanded clone.

NA	TRBJ2-4	TRBV7-2	NA	CASSLGFGIAKNIQYF	TGTGCCAGCAGCTTAGGTTTCGGGATAGCCAAAAACATTCAGTACTTC
NA	TRBJ2-3	TRBV9	NA	CASSPLVTGITDTQYF	TGTGCCAGCAGCCCCCTGGTGACGGGGATCACAGATACGCAGTATTTT
TRBD2	TRBJ2-1	TRBV7-2	once	CASSLEAGAGNEQFF	TGTGCCAGCAGCTTAGAGGCGGGAGCGGGGAATGAGCAGTTCTTC
NA	TRBJ2-1	TRBV5-1	NA	CASSLGFGNEQFF	TGCGCCAGCAGCTTGGGTTTTGGCAATGAGCAGTTCTTC
NA	TRBJ1-5	TRBV6-1	NA	CASSDQGPNQPQHF	TGTGCCAGCAGTGATCAGGGACCCAATCAGCCCCAGCATTTT
NA	TRBJ2-3	TRBV7-2	NA	CASSPLGVRTDTQYF	TGTGCCAGCAGCCCCCTTGGTGTTCGCACAGATACGCAGTATTTT
TRBD1	TRBJ1-4	TRBV30	NA	CAWSAPLGTERATNEKLFF	TGTGCCTGGAGTGCCCCCCTCGGGACAGAGCGAGCGACTAATGAAAAACTGTTTTTT
NA	TRBJ1-6	TRBV6-5	NA	CASSLRTPDNSPLHF	TGTGCCAGCAGCCTGAGGACGCCTGATAATTCACCCCTCCACTTT
NA	TRBJ1-3	TRBV5-4	NA	CASSQDALNSGNTIYF	TGTGCCAGCAGCCAAGATGCGCTGAACTCTGGAAACACCATATATTTT
NA	TRBJ1-6	TRBV7-9	few	CASSLDLANSPLHF	TGTGCCAGCAGCTTAGATTTGGCTAATTCACCCCTCCACTTT
TRBD1	TRBJ1-1	TRBV27	NA	CASSLQTGVTGAFF	TGTGCCAGCAGTCTCCAGACAGGGGTCACTGGAGCTTTCTTT
TRBD2	TRBJ2-5	TRBV5-6	NA	CASSFRLAGGRGTQYF	TGTGCCAGCAGCTTCCGCCTAGCGGGAGGCCGGGGGACCCAGTACTTC
NA	TRBJ1-1	TRBV7-9	NA	CASSLGESRNTEAFF	TGTGCCAGCAGCTTAGGAGAGAGTAGGAACACTGAAGCTTTCTTT
TRBD1	TRBJ2-7	TRBV27	NA	CASRYRGPPYEQYF	TGTGCCAGCAGATACAGGGGCCCACCCTACGAGCAGTACTTC
TRBD2	TRBJ2-3	TRBV7-2	NA	CASSSRLAGSTDTQYF	TGTGCCAGCAGCTCCCGACTAGCGGGGTCCACAGATACGCAGTATTTT
NA	TRBJ1-6	TRBV28	once	CASSPIAPNNSPLHF	TGTGCCAGCAGTCCCATAGCACCCAATAATTCACCCCTCCACTTT
TRBD1	TRBJ2-5	TRBV18	NA	CASSLGQGETQYF	TGTGCCAGCTCCCTTGGACAGGGAGAGACCCAGTACTTC
NA	TRBJ1-2	TRBV9	NA	CASSDRDGYGYTF	TGTGCCAGCAGCGACAGGGATGGCTATGGCTACACCTTC
NA	TRBJ2-7	TRBV6-5	NA	CASRWGDEQYF	TGTGCCAGCAGGTGGGGTGACGAGCAGTACTTC
TRBD1	TRBJ2-7	TRBV27	NA	CASSLSGTGRNEQYF	TGTGCCAGCAGTTTATCAGGGACAGGGCGAAACGAGCAGTACTTC
NA	TRBJ2-1	TRBV9	few	CASSAADDNEQFF	TGTGCCAGCAGCGCGGCGGACGACAATGAGCAGTTCTTC
NA	TRBJ1-5	TRBV28	NA	CASFPGFSNQPQHF	TGTGCCAGCTTCCCTGGGTTTAGCAATCAGCCCCAGCATTTT
NA	TRBJ1-1	TRBV13	NA	CASTQGVGTEAFF	TGTGCCAGCACCCAGGGTGTGGGCACTGAAGCTTTCTTT
NA	TRBJ2-5	TRBV4-1	NA	CASSQGAGAGETQYF	TGCGCCAGCAGCCAAGGGGCGGGGGCCGGAGAGACCCAGTACTTC
NA	TRBJ2-3	TRBV6-1	NA	CASSGPAGAARTDTQYF	TGTGCCAGCAGTGGTCCTGCGGGGGCCGCACGCACAGATACGCAGTATTTT
TRBD1	TRBJ1-4	TRBV4-1	NA	CASSQAGTGAGEKLFF	TGCGCCAGCAGCCAAGCGGGGACAGGGGCAGGTGAAAAACTGTTTTTT
NA	TRBJ2-6	TRBV28	NA	CASGANVLTF	TGTGCCTCTGGGGCCAACGTCCTGACTTTC
TRBD1	TRBJ1-6	TRBV5-1	NA	CASTSQGDSSPLHF	TGCGCCAGCACCTCGCAGGGGGACAGTTCACCCCTCCACTTT
TRBD2	TRBJ2-1	TRBV6-1	NA	CASSEVLSGMYNEQFF	TGTGCCAGCAGTGAAGTTCTTAGCGGGATGTACAATGAGCAGTTCTTC
NA	TRBJ2-5	TRBV19	NA	CASRWTTNQETQYF	TGTGCCAGTAGATGGACAACAAACCAAGAGACCCAGTACTTC
NA	TRBJ2-3	TRBV2	NA	CASSWDFQGLQYF	TGTGCCAGCAGCTGGGATTTCCAAGGTTTGCAGTATTTT
NA	TRBJ1-2	TRBV20-1	NA	CSAIGVYGYTF	TGCAGTGCTATCGGAGTCTATGGCTACACCTTC
NA	TRBJ1-2	TRBV7-3	NA	CASSLTNRDGYTF	TGTGCCAGCAGCTTAACTAACAGGGATGGCTACACCTTC
NA	TRBJ2-3	TRBV5-6	once	CASSLGVYTDTQYF	TGTGCCAGCAGCTTGGGGGTTTACACAGATACGCAGTATTTT
NA	TRBJ2-3	TRBV7-9	once	CASRGFADTQYF	TGTGCCAGCAGGGGGTTCGCAGATACGCAGTATTTT
NA	TRBJ1-5	TRBV28	once	CASTRSGQASNQPQHF	TGTGCCAGCACTAGGAGTGGGCAGGCAAGCAATCAGCCCCAGCATTTT
TRBD2	TRBJ2-3	TRBV5-6	once	CASSLRGGGTDTQYF	TGTGCCAGCAGCTTACGTGGGGGGGGCACAGATACGCAGTATTTT
NA	TRBJ1-5	TRBV11-2	NA	CASSRGGNQPQHF	TGTGCCAGCAGCCGAGGGGGCAATCAGCCCCAGCATTTT
NA	TRBJ2-7	TRBV18	NA	CASSRSGASEQYF	TGTGCCAGCTCACGTTCAGGGGCAAGCGAGCAGTACTTC
TRBD1	TRBJ1-1	TRBV27	NA	CASSPDRGGTEAFF	TGTGCCAGCAGTCCGGACAGGGGGGGAACTGAAGCTTTCTTT